These T cell receptor beta chains were read from a single sample in a study of a mutant IDH1 vaccine in newly diagnosed glioma. The protocol was immunoSEQ multiplex PCR, while the TCRdb copy is restricted to in-frame clones and leaves out a portion. Among under 60,000 clones listed, 76% were seen once. Their target antigens are unknown. This specimen was PBMCs, taken from a glioma patient whose treatment included an IDH1 peptide vaccine. Receptor source: a man between 40 and 49 years old with glioma. Both conserved end residues are part of each CDR3. Fields, in order: clone size, V gene, D gene, J gene, CDR3 protein, CDR3 DNA. The D gene is left open where the match is weak. Clone sizes are given selectively: once, few, many, or a class where the clone is expanded.

size: few
V: TRBV10-2
D: -
J: TRBJ1-5
CDR3: CASRDWNSNQPQHF
DNA: TGCGCCAGCAGGGACTGGAATAGCAATCAGCCCCAGCATTTT

size: -
V: TRBV11-2
D: TRBD1
J: TRBJ1-2
CDR3: CASSLNRGIYGYTF
DNA: TGTGCCAGCAGCCTAAACAGGGGTATCTATGGCTACACCTTC

size: -
V: TRBV7-8
D: -
J: TRBJ2-7
CDR3: CASSLGGKSSYEQYF
DNA: TGTGCCAGCAGCTTAGGCGGGAAGAGCTCCTACGAGCAGTACTTC

size: -
V: TRBV5-1
D: TRBD2
J: TRBJ2-1
CDR3: CASSLALAGPYNEQFF
DNA: TGCGCCAGCAGCTTAGCGCTAGCGGGACCTTACAATGAGCAGTTCTTC

size: -
V: TRBV5-1
D: -
J: TRBJ1-1
CDR3: CASSPEGRASAFF
DNA: TGCGCCAGCAGCCCGGAAGGGAGGGCTAGTGCTTTCTTT

size: -
V: TRBV4-3
D: TRBD1
J: TRBJ1-1
CDR3: CASSQDHRGNTEAFF
DNA: TGCGCCAGCAGCCAAGATCACAGGGGAAACACTGAAGCTTTCTTT

size: -
V: TRBV28
D: -
J: TRBJ1-5
CDR3: CASSEQMGNQPQHF
DNA: TGTGCCAGCAGTGAACAGATGGGCAATCAGCCCCAGCATTTT

size: once
V: TRBV6-5
D: -
J: TRBJ1-1
CDR3: CASSPGERGEAFF
DNA: TGTGCCAGCAGTCCTGGGGAGAGGGGTGAAGCTTTCTTT

size: few
V: TRBV4-3
D: -
J: TRBJ2-2
CDR3: CASSQARAGELFF
DNA: TGCGCCAGCAGCCAAGCCCGGGCCGGGGAGCTGTTTTTT

size: few
V: TRBV11-3
D: -
J: TRBJ1-4
CDR3: CASSLAVGEKLFF
DNA: TGTGCCAGCAGCTTGGCCGTTGGGGAAAAACTGTTTTTT

size: -
V: TRBV19
D: TRBD2
J: TRBJ2-1
CDR3: CASTQLAASYNEQFF
DNA: TGTGCCAGTACCCAACTAGCGGCCTCCTACAATGAGCAGTTCTTC

size: -
V: TRBV5-1
D: TRBD2
J: TRBJ2-1
CDR3: CASSLAGDFYNEQFF
DNA: TGCGCCAGCAGCTTAGCGGGAGACTTCTACAATGAGCAGTTCTTC

size: -
V: TRBV10-2
D: -
J: TRBJ1-4
CDR3: CASSGSVRGAGEKLFF
DNA: TGCGCCAGCAGTGGGTCGGTGCGAGGGGCTGGTGAAAAACTGTTTTTT

size: few
V: TRBV6-1
D: -
J: TRBJ2-5
CDR3: CASSELQETQYF
DNA: TGTGCCAGCAGTGAACTACAAGAGACCCAGTACTTC

size: medium-sized
V: TRBV27
D: TRBD2
J: TRBJ2-1
CDR3: CASSLTTSGLYNEQFF
DNA: TGTGCCAGCAGTTTAACCACTAGCGGGCTTTACAATGAGCAGTTCTTC

size: -
V: TRBV5-4
D: -
J: TRBJ2-3
CDR3: CASSLGGSLSTDTQYF
DNA: TGTGCCAGCAGCTTGGGGGGGTCATTGAGCACAGATACGCAGTATTTT

size: -
V: TRBV25-1
D: -
J: TRBJ1-1
CDR3: CASSVRYSTEAFF
DNA: TGTGCCAGCAGCGTGAGGTATAGTACCGAAGCTTTCTTT

size: few
V: TRBV15
D: TRBD1
J: TRBJ1-5
CDR3: CATSLTGRDQPQHF
DNA: TGTGCCACCAGCTTGACAGGGCGCGATCAGCCCCAGCATTTT

size: -
V: TRBV5-1
D: -
J: TRBJ2-1
CDR3: CASAEYNEQFF
DNA: TGCGCCAGCGCCGAATACAATGAGCAGTTCTTC

size: -
V: TRBV7-2
D: TRBD1
J: TRBJ1-2
CDR3: CASSLRGSQGGYGYTF
DNA: TGTGCCAGCAGCTTAAGGGGCTCTCAGGGGGGCTATGGCTACACCTTC

size: -
V: TRBV6-5
D: -
J: TRBJ2-1
CDR3: CASSSQGGPLFNEQFF
DNA: TGTGCCAGCAGTTCGCAGGGGGGCCCCCTTTTTAATGAGCAGTTCTTC

size: -
V: TRBV7-9
D: TRBD1
J: TRBJ1-4
CDR3: CASSRDREGGFEKLFF
DNA: TGTGCCAGCAGCCGGGACAGGGAAGGCGGCTTTGAAAAACTGTTTTTT

size: -
V: TRBV6-6
D: -
J: TRBJ2-2
CDR3: CASGDSYTGELFF
DNA: TGTGCCAGCGGTGACAGTTACACCGGGGAGCTGTTTTTT

size: -
V: TRBV7-9
D: -
J: TRBJ1-2
CDR3: CASSLANSIQGNGYTF
DNA: TGTGCCAGCAGCTTAGCGAACTCTATACAAGGGAATGGCTACACCTTC

size: -
V: TRBV6-5
D: -
J: TRBJ1-4
CDR3: CASSYSGGRGEKLFF
DNA: TGTGCCAGCAGTTACTCTGGAGGTCGGGGTGAAAAACTGTTTTTT

size: few
V: TRBV7-9
D: -
J: TRBJ1-5
CDR3: CASSLDHQPQHF
DNA: TGTGCCAGCAGCTTAGACCATCAGCCCCAGCATTTT

size: -
V: TRBV28
D: TRBD1
J: TRBJ1-5
CDR3: CASTWEQGNQPQHF
DNA: TGTGCCAGCACCTGGGAACAGGGGAATCAGCCCCAGCATTTT

size: -
V: TRBV6-6
D: -
J: TRBJ2-1
CDR3: CASREVNGEDNEQFF
DNA: TGTGCCAGCAGGGAGGTGAACGGGGAAGACAATGAGCAGTTCTTC